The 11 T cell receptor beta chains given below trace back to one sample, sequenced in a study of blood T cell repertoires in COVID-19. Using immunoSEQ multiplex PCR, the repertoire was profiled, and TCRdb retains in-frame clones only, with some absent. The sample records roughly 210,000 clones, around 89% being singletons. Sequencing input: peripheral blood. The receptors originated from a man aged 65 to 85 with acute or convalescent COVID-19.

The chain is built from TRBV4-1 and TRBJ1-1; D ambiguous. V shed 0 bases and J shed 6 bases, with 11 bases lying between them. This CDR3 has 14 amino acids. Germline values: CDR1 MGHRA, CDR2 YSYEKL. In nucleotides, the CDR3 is TGCGCCAGCAGCCAAGATCGAGGGTGGGCTGAAGCTTTCTTT. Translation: CASSQDRGWAEAFF.

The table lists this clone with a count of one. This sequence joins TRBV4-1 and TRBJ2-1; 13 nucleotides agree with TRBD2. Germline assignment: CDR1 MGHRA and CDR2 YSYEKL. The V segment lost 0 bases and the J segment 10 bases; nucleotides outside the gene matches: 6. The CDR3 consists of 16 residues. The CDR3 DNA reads TGCGCCAGCAGCCAAGACCGACTAGCGGGAGGCCCCGAGCAGTTCTTC. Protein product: CASSQDRLAGGPEQFF.

For the CDR3, the DNA is TGTGCCACCGAGGTAATTCGTTGCCTAGCGGACAACAATGAGCAGTTCTTC. Amino acids: CATEVIRCLADNNEQFF. This chain connects TRBV24-1 to TRBJ2-1, with 7 bases aligning to TRBD2. The CDR3 contains 17 residues. V lost 9 bases, J lost 5 bases, and 18 bases stayed unmatched. CDR1 and CDR2 (germline): KGHDR, SFDVKD.

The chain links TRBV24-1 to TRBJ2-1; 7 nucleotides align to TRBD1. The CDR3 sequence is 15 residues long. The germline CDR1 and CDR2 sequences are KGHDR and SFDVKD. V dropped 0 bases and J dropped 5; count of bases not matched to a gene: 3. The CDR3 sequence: CATSDLGQDNNEQFF. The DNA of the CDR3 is TGTGCCACCAGTGATTTGGGACAGGACAACAATGAGCAGTTCTTC.

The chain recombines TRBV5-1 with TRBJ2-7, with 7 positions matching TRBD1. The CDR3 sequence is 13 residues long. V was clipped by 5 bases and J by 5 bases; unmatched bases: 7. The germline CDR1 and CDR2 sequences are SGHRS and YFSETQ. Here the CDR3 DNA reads TGCGCCAGCAGTCGACAGGGATTGAACGAGCAGTACTTC. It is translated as CASSRQGLNEQYF.

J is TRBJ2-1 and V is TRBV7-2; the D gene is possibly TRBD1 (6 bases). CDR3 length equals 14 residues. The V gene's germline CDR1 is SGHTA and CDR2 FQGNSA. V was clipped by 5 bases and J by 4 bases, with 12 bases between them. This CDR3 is CASSLQGFYNEQFF. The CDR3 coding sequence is TGTGCCAGCAGCCTACAGGGATTTTACAATGAGCAGTTCTTC.

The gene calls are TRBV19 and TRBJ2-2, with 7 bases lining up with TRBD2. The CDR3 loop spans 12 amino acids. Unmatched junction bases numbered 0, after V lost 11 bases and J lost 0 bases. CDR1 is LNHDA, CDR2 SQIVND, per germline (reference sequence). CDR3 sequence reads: CAGGANTGELFF. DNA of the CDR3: TGTGCCGGGGGGGCGAACACCGGGGAGCTGTTTTTT.

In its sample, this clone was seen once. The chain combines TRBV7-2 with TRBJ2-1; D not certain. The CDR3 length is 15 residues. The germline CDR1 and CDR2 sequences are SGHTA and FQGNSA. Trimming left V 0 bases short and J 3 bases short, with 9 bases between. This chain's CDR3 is CASSLAASGYNEQFF. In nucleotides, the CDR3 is TGTGCCAGCAGCTTAGCTGCCTCGGGCTACAATGAGCAGTTCTTC.

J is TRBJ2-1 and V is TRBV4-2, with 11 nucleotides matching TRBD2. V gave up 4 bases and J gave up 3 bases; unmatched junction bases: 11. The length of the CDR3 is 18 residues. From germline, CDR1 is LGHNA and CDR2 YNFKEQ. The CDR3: CASSREEVAGGYYNEQFF. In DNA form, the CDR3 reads TGTGCCAGCAGCCGAGAGGAGGTAGCGGGAGGGTACTACAATGAGCAGTTCTTC.

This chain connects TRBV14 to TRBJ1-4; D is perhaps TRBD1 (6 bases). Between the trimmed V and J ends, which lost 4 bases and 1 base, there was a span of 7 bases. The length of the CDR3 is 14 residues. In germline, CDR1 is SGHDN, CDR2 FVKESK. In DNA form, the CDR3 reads TGTGCCAGCAGCCTCAGGGGAACTAATGAAAAACTGTTTTTT. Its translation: CASSLRGTNEKLFF.

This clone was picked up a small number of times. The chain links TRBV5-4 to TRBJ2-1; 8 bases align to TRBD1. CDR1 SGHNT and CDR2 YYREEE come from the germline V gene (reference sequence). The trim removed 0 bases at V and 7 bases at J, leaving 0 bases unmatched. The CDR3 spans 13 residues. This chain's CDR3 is CASSLDRGNEQFF. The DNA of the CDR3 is TGTGCCAGCAGCTTGGACAGGGGGAATGAGCAGTTCTTC.